Listed below are T cell receptor beta chains from one sample, sequenced in a study of blood T cell repertoires in COVID-19. Produced via immunoSEQ multiplex PCR; TCRdb's table is partial and in-frame only. The repertoire consists of roughly 200,000 clones, with about four fifths occurring once and the leading ten covering 4.5% to 5%. Sequencing was performed on PBMCs or T cells enriched from blood (not recorded which). The receptor set was obtained from a woman aged 45-65 years who had been exposed to COVID-19. Each CDR3 is given with its conserved first and last residue. A D gene is named only where the DNA matches it firmly. Expanded clones get a size class; other rows say once, few or many, or leave the size out.

TRBJ1-2 | TRBV6-1 | . | . | CASSVGQMANLGGYTF | TGTGCCAGCAGTGTTGGGCAGATGGCTAACTTAGGTGGCTACACCTTC
TRBJ2-3 | TRBV3-1/TRBV3-2 | . | TRBD1 | CASSQPVQGQGTDTQYF | TGTGCCAGCAGCCAACCTGTTCAGGGACAGGGCACAGATACGCAGTATTTT
TRBJ1-1 | TRBV27 | . | . | CASSFQGNTEAFF | TGTGCCAGCAGTTTTCAGGGGAACACTGAAGCTTTCTTT
TRBJ2-4 | TRBV3-1/TRBV3-2 | . | TRBD2 | CASSLGLAGGRTNIQYF | TGTGCCAGCAGCCTCGGACTAGCGGGGGGGCGTACAAACATTCAGTACTTC
TRBJ1-2 | TRBV19 | . | . | CASSIDRAGGYTF | TGTGCCAGTAGTATAGACCGGGCGGGAGGCTACACCTTC
TRBJ2-7 | TRBV11-2 | . | . | CASSLGSSYEQYF | TGTGCCAGCAGCTTGGGCAGCTCCTACGAGCAGTACTTC
TRBJ1-6 | TRBV7-8 | . | . | CASSLRQGPLHF | TGTGCCAGCAGCTTGAGGCAGGGGCCCCTCCACTTT
TRBJ2-7 | TRBV27 | . | . | CASSLSGDEQYF | TGTGCCAGCAGTTTATCAGGGGACGAGCAGTACTTC
TRBJ1-1 | TRBV7-9 | . | . | CASSLASTQGTEAFF | TGTGCCAGCAGCTTAGCCAGTACTCAGGGCACTGAAGCTTTCTTT
TRBJ1-5 | TRBV6-5 | . | . | CASSLGDIGSNQPQHF | TGTGCCAGCAGTTTGGGGGACATCGGTAGCAATCAGCCCCAGCATTTT
TRBJ1-2 | TRBV6-5 | . | . | CASSPGMWINTF | TGTGCCAGCAGCCCAGGTATGTGGATTAACACCTTC
TRBJ2-7 | TRBV18 | . | . | CASSPTKPDYEQYF | TGTGCCAGCTCACCGACAAAGCCGGACTACGAGCAGTACTTC
TRBJ1-5 | TRBV6-6 | . | . | CASSPTWTDLWSGNQPQHF | TGTGCCAGCAGTCCCACTTGGACAGACCTTTGGAGCGGTAATCAGCCCCAGCATTTT
TRBJ1-5 | TRBV5-5 | . | . | CASSRTVNQPQHF | TGTGCCAGCAGCCGGACTGTGAATCAGCCCCAGCATTTT
TRBJ1-2 | TRBV27 | once | TRBD1 | CASRDSYGYTF | TGTGCCAGCCGGGACAGCTATGGCTACACCTTC
TRBJ2-5 | TRBV2 | few | TRBD2 | CASQTSGGPRAQYF | TGTGCCAGCCAGACTAGCGGGGGGCCCCGCGCCCAGTACTTC
TRBJ1-1 | TRBV2 | many | . | CASIETTEAFF | TGTGCCAGCATAGAGACAACTGAAGCTTTCTTT
TRBJ1-3 | TRBV29-1 | . | . | CSALSKGNTIYF | TGCAGTGCTCTCTCTAAGGGAAACACCATATATTTT
TRBJ1-1 | TRBV29-1 | . | . | CSAHRQSEAFF | TGCAGCGCCCATCGACAGAGTGAAGCTTTCTTT
TRBJ1-1 | TRBV27 | . | . | CASSSTSNTEAFF | TGTGCCAGCAGTTCCACTTCGAACACTGAAGCTTTCTTT
TRBJ1-2 | TRBV12-3/TRBV12-4 | few | . | CASSFVDRPITF | TGTGCCAGCAGTTTCGTGGACAGACCAATCACCTTC
TRBJ2-1 | TRBV10-2 | . | TRBD2 | CASSTLAGVYNEQFF | TGCGCCAGCAGTACTCTAGCGGGGGTATACAATGAGCAGTTCTTC
TRBJ1-1 | TRBV20-1 | . | . | CSASLGGTEAFF | TGCAGTGCTAGTTTGGGGGGCACTGAAGCTTTCTTT
TRBJ2-4 | TRBV4-2 | . | . | CASSFATDTLNIQYF | TGTGCCAGCAGCTTTGCGACAGACACTTTAAACATTCAGTACTTC
TRBJ1-6 | TRBV19 | . | . | CASTPTGIYNSPLHF | TGTGCCAGTACCCCAACAGGGATATATAATTCACCCCTCCACTTT
TRBJ1-1 | TRBV6-5 | few | . | CASSATGLGTEAFF | TGTGCCAGCAGCGCAACAGGGTTGGGCACTGAAGCTTTCTTT
TRBJ2-3 | TRBV5-6 | . | . | CASSLEGRLGDTQYF | TGTGCCAGCAGCTTGGAGGGGCGACTAGGGGATACGCAGTATTTT
TRBJ2-1 | TRBV15 | . | TRBD2 | CATSRDAGGVNEQFF | TGTGCCACCAGCAGAGATGCCGGGGGGGTCAATGAGCAGTTCTTC
TRBJ2-5 | TRBV24-1 | . | . | CATSDRQEQETQYF | TGTGCCACCAGTGACCGACAGGAGCAAGAGACCCAGTACTTC
TRBJ1-2 | TRBV6-1 | . | TRBD1 | CASSEGGTGTVNSYYGYTF | TGTGCCAGCAGTGAAGGAGGGACCGGGACAGTTAACAGTTACTATGGCTACACCTTC
TRBJ1-1 | TRBV10-2 | . | . | CASRGGIQNTEAFF | TGCGCCAGCAGGGGGGGGATTCAAAACACTGAAGCTTTCTTT
TRBJ1-5 | TRBV10-3 | . | . | CAISEGLSNQPQHF | TGTGCCATCAGTGAGGGACTTAGCAATCAGCCCCAGCATTTT
TRBJ2-3 | TRBV28 | . | TRBD1 | CASNRGLTDTQYF | TGTGCCAGCAACAGGGGCCTCACAGATACGCAGTATTTT
TRBJ1-1 | TRBV27 | . | TRBD1 | CASSFPGGRAFF | TGTGCCAGCAGTTTCCCAGGGGGCAGGGCTTTCTTT
TRBJ1-2 | TRBV2 | . | . | CASSAQGSYGYTF | TGTGCCAGCAGTGCACAGGGAAGCTATGGCTACACCTTC
TRBJ2-7 | TRBV19 | . | . | CASSISAGLFYEQYF | TGTGCCAGTAGTATTTCTGCGGGTCTATTTTACGAGCAGTACTTC
TRBJ2-1 | TRBV6-5 | . | TRBD2 | CASSYSSSSGRNEQFF | TGTGCCAGCAGTTACTCGAGTTCTAGCGGCAGAAATGAGCAGTTCTTC
TRBJ2-2 | TRBV12-3/TRBV12-4 | . | . | CASSNRNTGELFF | TGTGCCAGCAGCAACAGGAACACCGGGGAGCTGTTTTTT
TRBJ2-5 | TRBV6-1 | . | TRBD2 | CASSESGGQTQYF | TGTGCCAGCAGTGAATCGGGGGGGCAGACCCAGTACTTC
TRBJ2-2 | TRBV7-2 | . | . | CASSYPGLSKTGELFF | TGTGCCAGCAGCTACCCGGGACTCTCGAAGACCGGGGAGCTGTTTTTT
TRBJ1-4 | TRBV30 | . | . | CAWSVYAQDNEKLFF | TGTGCCTGGAGTGTATATGCACAGGATAATGAAAAACTGTTTTTT
TRBJ2-1 | TRBV24-1 | . | . | CATSDLVGRGDEQFF | TGTGCCACCAGTGATTTAGTTGGCAGGGGGGATGAGCAGTTCTTC
TRBJ2-2 | TRBV9 | . | TRBD2 | CASSVAMAGGNTGELFF | TGTGCCAGCAGCGTAGCGATGGCGGGGGGTAACACCGGGGAGCTGTTTTTT
TRBJ1-2 | TRBV3-1/TRBV3-2 | . | TRBD1 | CASSPGQGYTF | TGTGCCAGCAGCCCTGGACAGGGATACACCTTC
TRBJ1-6 | TRBV27 | . | TRBD1 | CASSLQGVNSPLHF | TGTGCCAGCAGTTTACAGGGGGTTAATTCACCCCTCCACTTT
TRBJ1-1 | TRBV18 | . | TRBD1 | CASSPSQGALGNTEAFF | TGTGCCAGCTCACCATCGCAGGGGGCCCTGGGGAACACTGAAGCTTTCTTT
TRBJ2-7 | TRBV7-2 | . | . | CASSFRDDEQYF | TGTGCCAGCAGCTTCAGGGATGACGAGCAGTACTTC
TRBJ1-1 | TRBV24-1 | . | TRBD1 | CATTQGARTEAFF | TGTGCCACCACCCAGGGGGCGAGGACTGAAGCTTTCTTT
TRBJ1-5 | TRBV12-3/TRBV12-4 | . | . | CASSPSNQPQHF | TGTGCCAGCAGTCCAAGCAATCAGCCCCAGCATTTT
TRBJ2-6 | TRBV5-2 | . | . | CASNLFGKGQGAAGANVLTF | TGTGCCAGCAACTTATTCGGCAAGGGACAGGGGGCCGCTGGGGCCAACGTCCTGACTTTC
TRBJ2-7 | TRBV2 | . | TRBD2 | CASSDSGLNYEQYF | TGTGCCAGCAGTGATAGCGGGTTGAACTACGAGCAGTACTTC
TRBJ2-1 | TRBV5-4 | few | TRBD1 | CASSSRDRVINEQFF | TGTGCCAGCAGCTCCCGGGACAGGGTCATCAATGAGCAGTTCTTC
TRBJ1-3 | TRBV6-5 | . | . | CASSPEGGTGNTIYF | TGTGCCAGCAGTCCAGAGGGGGGGACTGGAAACACCATATATTTT
TRBJ1-2 | TRBV5-1 | . | TRBD1 | CASSGTGTGAPRGYTF | TGCGCCAGCAGCGGGACCGGGACAGGGGCCCCGCGCGGCTACACCTTC
TRBJ1-2 | TRBV6-5 | . | . | CASSRVERGGYTF | TGTGCCAGCAGCCGGGTGGAACGAGGAGGCTACACCTTC
TRBJ2-1 | TRBV6-1 | . | TRBD2 | CASSDRRGGNNEQFF | TGTGCCAGCAGTGACCGGCGGGGGGGTAACAATGAGCAGTTCTTC
TRBJ1-2 | TRBV11-2 | . | . | CASSLTGSDGYTF | TGTGCCAGCAGCTTAACAGGGTCGGATGGCTACACCTTC
TRBJ2-7 | TRBV15 | . | . | CATSSLRLGEQYF | TGTGCCACCAGCAGTTTGCGGTTGGGTGAGCAGTACTTC
TRBJ1-1 | TRBV19 | . | . | CASSPAGGGTEAFF | TGTGCCAGTAGCCCGGCGGGAGGAGGCACTGAAGCTTTCTTT